Listed below are T cell receptor beta chains from one sample, sequenced in a study of T cell responses to AZD1222 COVID-19 vaccine. Data came from immunoSEQ multiplex PCR; TCRdb stores just in-frame clones and leaves some out. The sample shows approximately 100,000 clones, about 82% of them seen only once. The source was peripheral blood, collected on day 0 of AZD1222 vaccination. The receptor source for this set is an adult in good health. Both conserved end residues are part of each CDR3. The D gene is left open where the match is weak. Rows give clone size only sometimes, using once, few, many, or a class for an expanded clone.

>TRBD2|TRBV9|NA|TRBJ2-7
TGTGCCAGCAGCGAGGGGTCGGGACTAAGTTCAATCTACGAGCAGTACTTC
CASSEGSGLSSIYEQYF
>NA|TRBV12-3/TRBV12-4|NA|TRBJ2-5
TGTGCCAGCAGTTTATCCCCTGAAGAGACCCAGTACTTC
CASSLSPEETQYF
>TRBD1|TRBV5-6|NA|TRBJ2-1
TGTGCCAGCAGCTTGGGGACAGGGTGGGCTGGCAATGAGCAGTTCTTC
CASSLGTGWAGNEQFF
>TRBD2|TRBV27|NA|TRBJ2-1
TGTGCCAGCAGTTCTCCTCGGGGCGGGAGCCGGCATGAGCAGTTCTTC
CASSSPRGGSRHEQFF
>NA|TRBV28|NA|TRBJ1-2
TGTGCCAGCAGTTTAAGCGGGGCTTTCCACAATAACTATGGCTACACCTTC
CASSLSGAFHNNYGYTF
>TRBD2|TRBV4-1|NA|TRBJ2-4
TGCGCCAGCAGCCAAGATGAAGCGGGAGCGCTTGTAGCCAAAAACATTCAGTACTTC
CASSQDEAGALVAKNIQYF
>TRBD2|TRBV4-3|NA|TRBJ2-1
TGCGCCAGCAGCCAAAGACTAGCGGGAGACCCTTTTGAGCAGTTCTTC
CASSQRLAGDPFEQFF
>TRBD2|TRBV5-8|once|TRBJ2-3
TGTGCCAGCAGCTTCGGACTAGCGGGGGATACGCAGTATTTT
CASSFGLAGDTQYF
>TRBD2|TRBV7-7|NA|TRBJ2-5
TGTGCTAGCAGCCCTTCGACTAGCGGGGGCCAAGAGACCCAGTACTTC
CASSPSTSGGQETQYF
>NA|TRBV19|NA|TRBJ2-5
TGTGCCAGTAGTATTTACGGGGAGACCCAGTACTTC
CASSIYGETQYF